These 32 T cell receptor beta chains were sequenced from one sample in a study of T cell responses to AZD1222 COVID-19 vaccine (TCRdb year 2021). The method behind the library was the immunoSEQ multiplex PCR assay. TCRdb obtained this table from immuneACCESS and retained in-frame rearrangements with V and J assigned. These tables miss some clones; where compared with another copy, unresolved V genes account for less than half of the shortfall, and the remainder is unexplained. The sample table records 100,000 to 150,000 clones; under 90% of these occur just once. The top ten clones comprise about 6% of the sample. In the paper's terms, the time point label means: baseline before first vaccination. The sequencing here drew on peripheral blood, taken on day 0 of AZD1222 vaccination. Receptor source: an adult in good health.

The J gene is TRBJ1-5, the V gene TRBV7-8; 7 bases match TRBD1. V shed 8 bases and J 5 bases; nucleotides not matched to a gene: 15. Germline CDR1 reads SGHVS; CDR2 reads FQNEAQ. The CDR3 extends over 16 amino acids. The chain's CDR3 is CASSPQGVGGYQPQHF. The CDR3 DNA is TGTGCCAGCTCTCCTCAGGGGGTGGGCGGTTATCAGCCCCAGCATTTT. The full variable domain, with the rest looked up from reference TRBV7-8 and TRBJ1-5, is GAGVSQSPRYKVAKRGQDVALRCDPISGHVSLFWYQQALGQGPEFLTYFQNEAQLDKSGLPSDRFFAERPEGSVSTLKIQRTQQEDSAVYLCASSPQGVGGYQPQHFGDGTRLSIL.

The V and J genes are TRBV12-3 or TRBV12-4 and TRBJ1-5; a weak D match, TRBD1 (5 bases). V dropped 5 bases and J dropped 2 bases, with 7 bases sitting between them. The CDR3 sequence is 13 residues long. The CDR3 sequence: CASSAQGNQPQHF. Written as DNA, the CDR3 is TGTGCCAGCAGTGCACAGGGCAATCAGCCCCAGCATTTT.

This chain uses TRBV30 with TRBJ1-5; D not resolved. Trimming took 0 bases from V and 9 from J, leaving 12 bases between them. CDR3 length equals 13 residues. The germline V gene has CDR1 GTSNPN and CDR2 SVGIG (reference sequence). This chain's CDR3 is CAWSVGGRLPQHF. Here the CDR3 DNA reads TGTGCCTGGAGTGTTGGAGGTCGACTGCCCCAGCATTTT.

The rearrangement joins TRBV30 to TRBJ1-5, with a tentative D call TRBD1 (6 bases). Deletions cut 3 bases from V and 11 bases from J, with 20 bases between. In germline, CDR1 is GTSNPN, CDR2 SVGIG (reference sequence). The length of the CDR3 is 14 residues. The CDR3 DNA reads as TGTGCCTGGAGCGGGCCCTTAAGGGGGGGGGCCCAGCATTTT. Amino acid sequence: CAWSGPLRGGAQHF.

The V and J genes are TRBV2 and TRBJ2-6; the D gene is possibly TRBD1 (5 bases). The germline V and J ends were trimmed by 4 bases and 4 bases, with 14 bases remaining between them. This CDR3 is built from 16 residues. Germline values: CDR1 SNHLY, CDR2 FYNNEI. In DNA form, the CDR3 reads TGTGCCAGCAGTGGGGGCAGACTGATCGGGGCCAACGTCCTGACTTTC. Its translation is CASSGGRLIGANVLTF.

The chain links TRBV5-6 to TRBJ1-1; D is perhaps TRBD1 (5 bases). The CDR3 runs to 15 residues. CDR1 and CDR2 from the germline V gene are SGHDT and YYEEEE. The V end lost 5 bases, the J end lost 0 bases, and 14 bases lay between the germline ends. CDR3 DNA: TGTGCCAGCAGTTCCCGGGGGGAAATGAACACTGAAGCTTTCTTT. Translating gives CASSSRGEMNTEAFF.

This clone was picked up one time. The chain employs TRBV15 and TRBJ1-1, with D possibly matching TRBD1 (5 bases). The CDR3 extends over 13 amino acids. The V gene lost 11 bases and the J gene lost 5 bases, with 18 bases spanning the gap. Germline V gene lookup returns CDR1 LNHNV and CDR2 YYDKDF (reference sequence). In DNA, the CDR3 is TGTGCCGTCGGGGACGAGTCTGAGACTGAAGCTTTCTTT. As protein: CAVGDESETEAFF. Together with reference TRBV15 and TRBJ1-1, the CDR3 gives the full variable domain: DAMVIQNPRYQVTQFGKPVTLSCSQTLNHNVMYWYQQKSSQAPKLLFHYYDKDFNNEADTPDNFQSRRPNTSFCFLDIRSPGLGDTAMYLCAVGDESETEAFFGQGTRLTVV.

The chain recombines TRBV5-1 with TRBJ1-1; TRBD1 matches at 7 bases. CDR1 and CDR2 (germline): SGHRS, YFSETQ. The ends lost 3 bases at V and 1 base at J; junction bases unmatched: 6. CDR3 length: 15 amino acids. This chain's CDR3 is CASSYSQGRNTEAFF. The CDR3 DNA reads as TGCGCCAGCAGCTACTCACAGGGGAGGAACACTGAAGCTTTCTTT.

The rearrangement uses TRBV5-4 and TRBJ1-5; tentative D call: TRBD1 (6 bases). Germline V gene data show CDR1 as SGHNT and CDR2 as YYREEE (reference sequence). CDR3 size: 15 residues. V was trimmed by 3 bases and J by 2 bases, leaving 12 bases between them. The CDR3 spells CASSSPHRGNQPQHF. The DNA of the CDR3 is TGTGCCAGCAGCTCCCCCCACAGGGGCAATCAGCCCCAGCATTTT.

The chain has TRBV13 and TRBJ1-5; 8 bases align to TRBD1. The germline CDR1 and CDR2 sequences are PRHDT and FYEKMQ (reference sequence). This CDR3 has 14 residues. V shed 4 bases, J shed 7 bases, and the junction held 6 bases outside the gene matches. The CDR3 DNA follows: TGTGCCAGCAGCTCCGGACAGGGAAACCAGCCCCAGCATTTT. This translates into CASSSGQGNQPQHF.

The chain joins TRBV6-6 to TRBJ1-2; D uncertain. The CDR3 contains 13 residues. With 6 bases removed from V and 2 bases from J, the gap between germline ends came to 10 bases. CDR1 is MNHNY and CDR2 is SVGAGI in the germline V gene (reference sequence). CDR3 region: CASSPDPNYGYTF. The CDR3 DNA follows: TGTGCCAGCAGCCCGGACCCAAACTATGGCTACACCTTC.

The chain employs TRBV19 and TRBJ1-3, with no clear D. CDR3 length: 16 residues. The germline V and J ends were trimmed by 4 bases and 0 bases, with 13 bases remaining between them. Germline CDR1 LNHDA, CDR2 SQIVND (reference sequence). The CDR3 DNA sequence: TGTGCCAGTAGTAATCCCTTCCCGTACTCTGGAAACACCATATATTTT. Translating it yields CASSNPFPYSGNTIYF.

V and J are TRBV18 and TRBJ2-2, with 10 bases lining up with TRBD1. Germline CDR1 KGHSH, CDR2 LQKENI. V lost 2 bases and J lost 1; bases outside the gene matches: 1. The CDR3 loop spans 16 amino acids. CDR3 bases: TGTGCCAGCTCACCAGGGACAGGGGTGAACACCGGGGAGCTGTTTTTT. Protein sequence: CASSPGTGVNTGELFF. Drawing the rest from reference TRBV18 and TRBJ2-2, the complete variable domain is NAGVMQNPRHLVRRRGQEARLRCSPMKGHSHVYWYRQLPEEGLKFMVYLQKENIIDESGMPKERFSAEFPKEGPSILRIQQVVRGDSAAYFCASSPGTGVNTGELFFGEGSRLTVL.

This chain connects TRBV2 to TRBJ1-2; D call uncertain. This CDR3 is built from 13 residues. CDR1 SNHLY and CDR2 FYNNEI come from the germline V gene. Trimming removed 1 base at V and 4 bases at J, with 7 bases between. In DNA form, the CDR3 reads TGTGCCAGCAGTGAAGGCGTCGGCTATGGCTACACCTTC. The encoded protein is CASSEGVGYGYTF. The full variable domain, rest sourced from reference TRBV2 and TRBJ1-2, is EPEVTQTPSHQVTQMGQEVILRCVPISNHLYFYWYRQILGQKVEFLVSFYNNEISEKSEIFDDQFSVERPDGSNFTLKIRSTKLEDSAMYFCASSEGVGYGYTFGSGTRLTVV.

This chain uses TRBV6-5 with TRBJ1-1, with 9 positions matching TRBD1. V was pared by 0 bases and J by 9 bases, with 8 bases of the junction left unmatched. From germline, CDR1 is MNHEY and CDR2 SVGAGI. The CDR3 runs 15 residues. Here the CDR3 reads CASSYSRDRVGKAFF. The CDR3 bases are TGTGCCAGCAGTTACTCTCGGGACAGGGTAGGAAAAGCTTTCTTT.

This rearrangement joins TRBV4-2 to TRBJ2-3, with unresolved D. Trimming shortened V by 0 bases and J by 2 bases, and 9 bases separated the two germline ends. The germline V gene encodes CDR1 LGHNA and CDR2 YNFKEQ. CDR3 length: 15 residues. CDR3 sequence reads: CASSQDEAFTDTQYF. The DNA for the CDR3 is TGTGCCAGCAGCCAAGATGAGGCGTTCACAGATACGCAGTATTTT.

The chain couples TRBV5-1 to TRBJ2-7; D remains unclear. The V end was cut by 2 bases, the J end by 3 bases, with 15 bases between. Germline V lookup: CDR1 SGHRS, CDR2 YFSETQ. This CDR3 is 15 amino acids long. In DNA form, the CDR3 reads TGCGCCAGCAGCTTTACCCCCGGCCCCCGCTACGAGCAGTACTTC. Residues: CASSFTPGPRYEQYF. Drawing the rest from reference TRBV5-1 and TRBJ2-7, the complete variable domain is KAGVTQTPRYLIKTRGQQVTLSCSPISGHRSVSWYQQTPGQGLQFLFEYFSETQRNKGNFPGRFSGRQFSNSRSEMNVSTLELGDSALYLCASSFTPGPRYEQYFGPGTRLTVT.

The J gene is TRBJ2-5, the V gene TRBV5-1; possible D gene TRBD1, 5 bases. The CDR3 covers 15 residues. V lost 5 bases to trimming and J lost 2 bases, with 16 bases between them. CDR1 is SGHRS and CDR2 is YFSETQ in the germline V gene. CDR3 sequence: CASRWGGGQQETQYF. CDR3 in DNA: TGCGCCAGCAGGTGGGGCGGCGGACAACAAGAGACCCAGTACTTC.

This clone was observed once. The V call is TRBV14, the J call TRBJ1-3; D unclear. V lost 1 base and J lost 0, with 10 bases in between. This CDR3 region has 16 residues. Germline CDR1 SGHDN, CDR2 FVKESK. The CDR3 sequence is CASSQVLRSSGNTIYF. The CDR3 DNA reads TGTGCCAGCAGCCAAGTTCTCCGGAGCTCTGGAAACACCATATATTTT.

V is TRBV6-5 and J is TRBJ2-1; 8 bases are shared with TRBD1. This CDR3 has 15 residues. V gave up 6 bases and J gave up 5 bases; unmatched junction bases: 9. Germline V gene sequence: CDR1 MNHEY, CDR2 SVGAGI. In DNA, the CDR3 is TGTGCCAGCAGCCTTGCCGGGACAGGCGACAATGAGCAGTTCTTC. Encoded protein: CASSLAGTGDNEQFF.

This chain links TRBV29-1 with TRBJ1-2; tentatively, D is TRBD1 (6 bases). This CDR3 contains 13 residues. Germline CDR1 is SQVTM and CDR2 is ANQGSEA. Trimming shortened V by 4 bases and J by 4 bases, and 13 bases separated the two germline ends. The CDR3 nucleotides read TGCAGCGTTGGAGACAGGATCCTCTATGGCTACACCTTC. It yields the protein CSVGDRILYGYTF.

The chain combines TRBV19 with TRBJ1-1; possibly TRBD1 for D (5 bases). V was shortened by 5 bases and J by 3 bases, with 10 bases between the two germline ends. The CDR3 consists of 13 residues. Germline CDR1 LNHDA, CDR2 SQIVND (reference sequence). The CDR3 nucleotides read TGTGCCAGTAGTGAGGGGAGGGACACTGAAGCTTTCTTT. Translated: CASSEGRDTEAFF.

The chain links TRBV9 to TRBJ2-6, with no clear D. The V end was cut by 3 bases, the J end by 4 bases, with 8 bases between. This CDR3 region has 14 residues. CDR1 and CDR2 (germline): SGDLS, YYNGEE. The chain's CDR3 is CASSARTGANVLTF. The CDR3 DNA follows: TGTGCCAGCAGCGCACGGACGGGGGCCAACGTCCTGACTTTC.

This clone appeared once. This rearrangement joins TRBV19 to TRBJ1-1; perhaps TRBD1 as D (5 bases). Per germline, CDR1 LNHDA and CDR2 SQIVND (reference sequence). The CDR3 is 15 amino acids. Deletions cut 7 bases from V and 0 bases from J, with 15 bases between. The CDR3 reads CASTSGGSMNTEAFF. In DNA, the CDR3 is TGTGCCAGTACCTCCGGGGGATCCATGAACACTGAAGCTTTCTTT.

The V call is TRBV11-3, the J call TRBJ2-7, with D possibly matching TRBD2 (5 bases). Trimming cost V 6 bases and J 4 bases, with 13 bases left between them. The CDR3 sequence is 13 residues long. CDR1 and CDR2 from the germline V gene are SGHNT and YENEEA. CDR3 bases: TGTGCCAGCAGTCCTAGCCCCAATTACGAGCAGTACTTC. Its protein is CASSPSPNYEQYF.

A single count supports this clone. A much larger clone differs by one base, so this may be a read error. This sequence joins TRBV6-2 or TRBV6-3 and TRBJ2-2; unclear D gene. Germline assignment: CDR1 MNHEY and CDR2 SVGEGT. The CDR3 has 13 residues. Trimming left V 2 bases short and J 3 bases short, with 4 bases between. The CDR3 region is CASSYRDTGELFF. The CDR3 DNA is TGTGCCAGCAGTTACAGGGACACCGGGGAGCTGTTTTTT.

The chain has TRBV7-2 and TRBJ2-5, with 7 bases that match TRBD1. The CDR3 is 15 residues long. V shed 5 bases, J shed 5 bases, and the junction held 11 bases outside the gene matches. Germline-derived CDR1 and CDR2 are SGHTA and FQGNSA. CDR3 DNA sequence: TGTGCCAGCAGCCCAAAGACAGGGCATGGCGAGACCCAGTACTTC. Residues: CASSPKTGHGETQYF.

This chain uses TRBV7-2 with TRBJ1-1; D gene uncertain. The length of the CDR3 is 12 residues. The ends were cut back, 2 bases at V and 6 bases at J, with 7 bases in the middle. The germline V gene has CDR1 SGHTA and CDR2 FQGNSA. The CDR3 protein is CASSLHKAEAFF. DNA of the CDR3: TGTGCCAGCAGCTTACACAAGGCTGAAGCTTTCTTT.

The V and J genes are TRBV2 and TRBJ1-2; TRBD1 is a possible D gene (6 bases). Per germline, CDR1 SNHLY and CDR2 FYNNEI. The CDR3 loop spans 12 amino acids. Trimming cost V 11 bases and J 6 bases, with 16 bases left between them. In DNA, the CDR3 is TGTGCCGGAATGGGACATACCAATGGCTACACCTTC. As protein: CAGMGHTNGYTF. The full variable domain, with the rest looked up from reference TRBV2 and TRBJ1-2, is EPEVTQTPSHQVTQMGQEVILRCVPISNHLYFYWYRQILGQKVEFLVSFYNNEISEKSEIFDDQFSVERPDGSNFTLKIRSTKLEDSAMYFCAGMGHTNGYTFGSGTRLTVV.

The rearrangement uses TRBV11-2 and TRBJ1-2; maybe TRBD1 (5 bases). The CDR3 consists of 14 residues. V was shortened by 7 bases and J by 3 bases, with 15 bases between the two germline ends. CDR1 and CDR2 from the germline V gene are SGHAT and FQNNGV. The CDR3 spells CASTQGGDYYGYTF. CDR3 sequence (DNA): TGTGCCAGCACCCAGGGAGGGGACTACTATGGCTACACCTTC. The whole variable domain, filled in from reference TRBV11-2 and TRBJ1-2, reads EAGVAQSPRYKIIEKRQSVAFWCNPISGHATLYWYQQILGQGPKLLIQFQNNGVVDDSQLPKDRFSAERLKGVDSTLKIQPAKLEDSAVYLCASTQGGDYYGYTFGSGTRLTVV.

The chain couples TRBV4-1 to TRBJ2-7; possibly TRBD1 for D (5 bases). The CDR3 has 15 amino acids. Trimming left V 0 bases short and J 9 bases short, with 18 bases between. The germline gives CDR1 MGHRA, CDR2 YSYEKL. The chain's CDR3 is CASSQDNNQGGGQYF. The CDR3 region has the DNA TGCGCCAGCAGCCAAGATAACAACCAGGGTGGCGGGCAGTACTTC.

CDR3 protein: CASSQSGYEQYF. Written as DNA, the CDR3 is TGTGCCAGCAGCCAATCAGGCTACGAGCAGTACTTC. V gene TRBV3-1 (or the pseudogene TRBV3-2) combines with J gene TRBJ2-7, with D unclear. The ends were cut back, 2 bases at V and 3 bases at J, with 5 bases in the middle. From germline, CDR1 is LGHDT and CDR2 YNNKEL (reference sequence). The CDR3 length is 12 residues.